These 9 T cell receptor beta chains came from one sample sequenced in a study of identical twins. TCRdb passed the 5' RACE reads through MiXCR, listing each CDR3 protein once. The table has a few hundred thousand distinct CDR3 sequences, approximately 8.3% seen once. Separately, the same data were catalogued under a study of yellow fever vaccine responses in identical twins.

The sample taken for sequencing was CD8+ T cells sorted from blood. The source is a woman aged 18-29 years in good health.

The chain is built from TRBV5-4 and TRBJ2-1; 13 positions agree with TRBD2. CDR1 and CDR2 (germline): SGHNT, YYREEE (reference sequence). The CDR3 is 19 amino acids. The V and J ends lost 4 bases and 5 bases, in that order; junction bases with no gene match: 15. CDR3 region: CASSLGLAGPYHANNEQFF. CDR3 nucleotides: TGTGCCAGCAGCCTGGGACTAGCGGGGCCGTACCATGCAAACAATGAGCAGTTCTTC.

There are many counts of this clonotype. The V and J genes are TRBV7-9 and TRBJ2-7, with 9 bases fitting TRBD1. Germline-derived CDR1 and CDR2 are SEHNR and FQNEAQ (reference sequence). V was clipped by 8 bases and J by 1 base; unmatched bases: 3. The CDR3 covers 13 residues. CDR3: CASAGTGSYEQYF. The CDR3 region has the DNA TGTGCCAGCGCCGGGACAGGGTCCTACGAGCAGTACTTC.

This clonotype was picked up a small number of times. The V and J genes are TRBV5-5 and TRBJ2-1, with D unclear. Per germline, CDR1 SGHKS and CDR2 YYEKEE (reference sequence). CDR3 length: 16 amino acids. Trimming removed 2 bases from V and 3 bases from J, with 15 bases in between. CDR3 coding DNA: TGTGCCAGCAGCTTTTCAAGGGTGGATGTCTACAATGAGCAGTTCTTC. This gives the protein CASSFSRVDVYNEQFF.

Details on this clonotype: An end of the junction does not agree with germline; a read error may underlie this. The CDR3 bases are TGTGCCAGCAGCTTGCTCTGGAACATTGAAGCTTTCTTT. It codes for CASSLLWNIEAFF. V usage is TRBV5-4 and J usage is TRBJ1-1; D gene ambiguous. The CDR3 consists of 13 residues. The germline V gene encodes CDR1 SGHNT and CDR2 YYREEE (reference sequence).

This clonotype was counted at least ten times. For the CDR3, the DNA is TGTGCCAGCAGACCCAGGGGGACGAACACCGGGGAGCTGTTTTTT. It specifies CASRPRGTNTGELFF. The chain combines TRBV12-3 or TRBV12-4 with TRBJ2-2; TRBD1 aligns across 7 bases. The CDR3 consists of 15 residues. Losses at the gene ends were 6 bases for V and 0 bases for J; bases not matched to a gene: 4.

This clonotype was counted ten times or more. The V and J genes are TRBV11-2 and TRBJ2-2; 8 bases align to TRBD2. Trimming took 8 bases from V and 6 from J; bases not matched to a gene: 5. The length of the CDR3 is 13 residues. Per the germline V gene, CDR1 is SGHAT and CDR2 is FQNNGV. The CDR3 DNA is TGTGCCAGCTCGGGACTAGACCCCGGGGAGCTGTTTTTT. It specifies CASSGLDPGELFF.

This clonotype was seen ten or more times. The rearrangement uses TRBV11-2 and TRBJ2-5; the D gene is possibly TRBD2 (7 bases). The germline V gene encodes CDR1 SGHAT and CDR2 FQNNGV. CDR3 size: 17 residues. The V end lost 0 bases, the J end lost 2 bases, and 16 bases lay between the germline ends. This CDR3 is CASSLEGGAWRQETQYF. Here the CDR3 DNA reads TGTGCCAGCAGCTTAGAGGGGGGGGCCTGGAGGCAAGAGACCCAGTACTTC.

This clonotype came up a few times. V gene TRBV4-2 combines with J gene TRBJ1-2; D not resolved. The CDR3 length is 15 residues. Trimming stripped 0 bases from V and 0 bases from J, with 8 bases between. CDR1 and CDR2 (germline): LGHNA, YNFKEQ. The CDR3: CASSQDARANYGYTF. The DNA for the CDR3 is TGTGCCAGCAGCCAAGATGCCAGAGCTAACTATGGCTACACCTTC.

The chain recombines TRBV15 with TRBJ2-3, with a tentative D call TRBD2 (6 bases). CDR1 is LNHNV and CDR2 is YYDKDF in the germline V gene (reference sequence). This CDR3 region has 15 residues. Trimming took 5 bases from V and 0 from J, leaving 12 bases between them. CDR3 coding DNA: TGTGCCACCAGCGGCGGGACGACTAGCACAGATACGCAGTATTTT. It is translated as CATSGGTTSTDTQYF. Supplemented by reference TRBV15 and TRBJ2-3, the full variable domain reads DAMVIQNPRYQVTQFGKPVTLSCSQTLNHNVMYWYQQKSSQAPKLLFHYYDKDFNNEADTPDNFQSRRPNTSFCFLDIRSPGLGDTAMYLCATSGGTTSTDTQYFGPGTRLTVL.